This T cell receptor beta chain was sequenced for a study of cytomegalovirus exposure and HLA in healthy donors. Comment on this clone: Its matching antigen is unknown.

The study's findings and limits: A later analysis showed HLA-associated TCR beta chains outstripping equally common others in clonal expansion. Researchers reportedly found TCR beta sequences accurately predicted most subjects' HLA-A and HLA-B alleles. Several V segments, TRBV6-2 and TRBV6-3 among them, could not be told apart and were dropped.

PCR primers comprised 60 Vbeta and 13 Jbeta primers. TCRdb keeps only in-frame clones here, not all; method: immunoSEQ multiplex PCR. The sample lists around 62,000 clones, 78% occurring once. CDR3 size: 12 residues. Trimming removed 6 bases from V and 7 bases from J, with 10 bases in between. CDR1 and CDR2 (germline): LNHDA, SQIVND (reference sequence). The chain has TRBV19 and TRBJ1-5, with D possibly being TRBD1 (5 bases). This receptor was obtained from a man aged 40-55 years in good health and CMV-seronegative. The material sequenced was PBMCs. The CDR3 bases are TGTGCCAGTAGGCTGGGGGGACAGCCCCAGCATTTT. It yields the protein CASRLGGQPQHF.